This TCR beta chain was obtained from a study of patients and donors after allogeneic stem cell transplantation. Each CDR3 protein gets one entry after TCRdb re-called the RT-PCR reads with MiXCR. The table records over 130,000 distinct CDR3 sequences, over 35% of them present only once. Germline-derived CDR1 and CDR2 are SGHAT and FQNNGV. Trimming removed 0 bases at V and 5 bases at J, with 11 bases between. The CDR3 has 15 residues. The source material was blood, either unsorted or a sorted T cell fraction (not recorded which). The source is a human donor who was either an allogeneic HSCT recipient or a stem cell or donor lymphocyte infusion donor (not recorded which). It is not recorded whose cells these are; they may come from a transplant donor. The chain is built from TRBV11-2 and TRBJ1-5; D possibly corresponds to TRBD1 (6 bases). The chain's CDR3 is CASSLDGRGDQPQHF. CDR3 nucleotide sequence: TGTGCCAGCAGCTTAGATGGTAGGGGGGATCAGCCCCAGCATTTT.